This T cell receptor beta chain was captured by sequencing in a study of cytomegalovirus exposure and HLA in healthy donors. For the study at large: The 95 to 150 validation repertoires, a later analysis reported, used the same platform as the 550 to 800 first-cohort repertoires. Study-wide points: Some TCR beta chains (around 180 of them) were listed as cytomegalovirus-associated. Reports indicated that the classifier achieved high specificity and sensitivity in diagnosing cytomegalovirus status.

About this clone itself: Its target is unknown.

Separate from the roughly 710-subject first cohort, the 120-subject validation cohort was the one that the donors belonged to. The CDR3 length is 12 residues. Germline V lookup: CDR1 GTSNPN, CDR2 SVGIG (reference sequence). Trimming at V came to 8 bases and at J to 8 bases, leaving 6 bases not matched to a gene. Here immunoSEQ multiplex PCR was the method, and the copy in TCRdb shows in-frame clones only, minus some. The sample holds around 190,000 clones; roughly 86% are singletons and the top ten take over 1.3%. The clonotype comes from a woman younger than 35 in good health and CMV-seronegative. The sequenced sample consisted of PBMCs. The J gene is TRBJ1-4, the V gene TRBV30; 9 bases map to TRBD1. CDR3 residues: CAGGQGNEKLFF. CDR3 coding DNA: TGTGCCGGGGGACAGGGTAACGAAAAACTGTTTTTT.